These 15 T cell receptor beta chains came from one sample sequenced in a study of blood T cell repertoires in COVID-19. Repertoires were generated with immunoSEQ multiplex PCR, while TCRdb's copy carries only in-frame clones and drops some. Of around 94,000 clones in the sample, roughly 80% are singletons; the top ten hold under 20%. The sample was peripheral blood. The receptors shown here come from a human donor in a cohort sampled during active COVID-19.

V usage is TRBV5-4 and J usage is TRBJ2-7, with 14 bases that match TRBD2. Germline CDR1 and CDR2: SGHNT and YYREEE (reference sequence). V shed 0 bases and J 3 bases; nucleotides not matched to a gene: 8. The CDR3 spans 18 residues. The CDR3 DNA reads as TGTGCCAGCAGCTTGGCCACGGGACTAGCGGGAGATCACTACGAGCAGTACTTC. This gives the protein CASSLATGLAGDHYEQYF.

The V and J genes are TRBV12-3 or TRBV12-4 and TRBJ1-1, with D unresolved. This CDR3 is 13 amino acids long. V was pared by 5 bases and J by 2 bases, with 9 bases between. The CDR3 bases are TGTGCCAGCAGTACCGGACTTAACACTGAAGCTTTCTTT. This encodes CASSTGLNTEAFF.

The chain uses TRBV5-8 and TRBJ2-1; D gene uncertain. Germline CDR1 is SGHTS and CDR2 is YDEGEE. CDR3 length equals 13 residues. Trimming left V 7 bases short and J 10 bases short, with 18 bases between. DNA of the CDR3: TGTGCCAGCGCACCCCTTTTTCCGGTCGAGCAGTTCTTC. The encoded protein is CASAPLFPVEQFF.

V and J are TRBV3-1 (or the pseudogene TRBV3-2) and TRBJ1-2; no firm D call. In germline, CDR1 is LGHDT, CDR2 YNNKEL (reference sequence). V was shortened by 1 base and J by 6 bases, with 3 bases between the two germline ends. This CDR3 region has 11 residues. The DNA of the CDR3 is TGTGCCAGCAGCCAAGTAAATGGCTACACCTTC. It codes for CASSQVNGYTF.

This clone was recorded once. The chain uses TRBV20-1 and TRBJ1-2, with TRBD1 matching over 7 bases. J gave up 3 bases and V 3 bases, and 16 bases lay outside the gene matches. This CDR3 region has 17 residues. Per the germline V gene, CDR1 is DFQATT and CDR2 is SNEGSKA (reference sequence). The CDR3 here is CSASEPWRGRRDYGYTF. CDR3 nucleotide sequence: TGCAGTGCTAGTGAACCCTGGAGGGGGCGTCGCGACTATGGCTACACCTTC.

Only one count was recorded for this clone. The chain is built from TRBV6-6 and TRBJ1-1, with 7 bases that match TRBD1. V lost 2 bases, J lost 5 bases, and 5 bases stayed unmatched. The germline V gene encodes CDR1 MNHNY and CDR2 SVGAGI (reference sequence). There are 14 residues in the CDR3. Written as DNA, the CDR3 is TGTGCCAGCAGTTACCTTGACAGGGCGACTGAAGCTTTCTTT. Translation gives CASSYLDRATEAFF.

With regard to this clone: Other DNA sequences of this sample code for an identical CDR3. V gene TRBV24-1 combines with J gene TRBJ2-5; 7 bases are shared with TRBD1. The length of the CDR3 is 15 residues. With V trimmed by 2 bases and J by 5 bases, 7 bases remained unmatched. Germline assignment: CDR1 KGHDR and CDR2 SFDVKD. The CDR3 nucleotides are TGTGCCACCAGTGATTCGAGGGGGCCGGGGGAGACCCAGTACTTC. This gives the protein CATSDSRGPGETQYF.

This chain joins TRBV5-6 and TRBJ2-7; 11 nucleotides agree with TRBD2. CDR1 SGHDT and CDR2 YYEEEE come from the germline V gene. The junction had 4 bases not matched to a gene; V was cut back by 2 bases and J by 6 bases. The CDR3 spans 14 residues. The CDR3: CASSFLSGRAEQYF. The DNA of the CDR3 is TGTGCCAGCAGCTTCCTTAGCGGGAGGGCCGAGCAGTACTTC.

V usage is TRBV9 and J usage is TRBJ2-7; 7 nucleotides align to TRBD1. Germline values: CDR1 SGDLS, CDR2 YYNGEE. The CDR3 extends over 14 amino acids. The V gene end was trimmed by 4 bases and the J gene end by 6 bases; junction bases not matched to a gene: 10. CDR3 residues: CASSSTGEIGEQYF. The CDR3 nucleotides read TGTGCCAGCAGCTCTACAGGGGAAATAGGCGAGCAGTACTTC.

In its sample, this clone was seen once. DNA of the CDR3: TGTGCCAGCAGCACCGGGACTAGCGGGAGCTACGAGCAGTACTTC. It is translated as CASSTGTSGSYEQYF. The gene calls are TRBV5-4 and TRBJ2-7; TRBD2 aligns across 14 bases. Germline lookup yields CDR1 SGHNT and CDR2 YYREEE (reference sequence). The CDR3 length is 15 residues. J was trimmed by 3 bases and V by 4 bases; bases with no gene match: 3. The complete variable domain, with remaining parts taken from reference TRBV5-4 and TRBJ2-7, reads ETGVTQSPTHLIKTRGQQVTLRCSSQSGHNTVSWYQQALGQGPQFIFQYYREEENGRGNFPPRFSGLQFPNYSSELNVNALELDDSALYLCASSTGTSGSYEQYFGPGTRLTVT.

The chain couples TRBV4-1 to TRBJ1-5; TRBD1 matches 8 bases. This CDR3 has 17 amino acids. Germline assignment: CDR1 MGHRA and CDR2 YSYEKL. Trimming cost V 3 bases and J 7 bases; bases outside gene matches: 14. CDR3 residues: CASSQGGGQGGRQPQHF. DNA of the CDR3: TGCGCCAGCAGCCAGGGCGGTGGACAGGGAGGAAGGCAGCCCCAGCATTTT.

V usage is TRBV30 and J usage is TRBJ1-1, with D maybe TRBD1 (6 bases). The germline V gene encodes CDR1 GTSNPN and CDR2 SVGIG (reference sequence). The CDR3 consists of 15 residues. V was trimmed by 1 base and J by 1 base, leaving 13 bases between them. CDR3 region: CAWSALGARNTEAFF. The CDR3 DNA reads as TGTGCCTGGAGTGCCTTGGGGGCCCGGAACACTGAAGCTTTCTTT.

V usage is TRBV3-1 (or the pseudogene TRBV3-2) and J usage is TRBJ1-1, with 7 bases aligning to TRBD1. The CDR3 loop spans 12 amino acids. CDR1 and CDR2 from the germline V gene are LGHDT and YNNKEL (reference sequence). The V segment lost 4 bases and the J segment 8 bases; nucleotides outside the gene matches: 4. This chain's CDR3 is CASSPYRGEAFF. CDR3 in DNA: TGTGCCAGCAGCCCTTACAGGGGAGAAGCTTTCTTT.

The chain employs TRBV28 and TRBJ2-7; TRBD2 matches at 7 bases. V lost 2 bases, J lost 7 bases, and 11 bases stayed unmatched. This CDR3 has 15 amino acids. Germline CDR1 MDHEN, CDR2 SYDVKM. CDR3 region: CASSLPRTRVGEQYF. CDR3 DNA sequence: TGTGCCAGCAGTTTACCTCGGACTAGGGTGGGTGAGCAGTACTTC.

The chain links TRBV11-2 to TRBJ2-3; the D gene is possibly TRBD2 (6 bases). This CDR3 comprises 14 residues. Trimming left V 1 base short and J 1 base short, with 6 bases between. The germline V gene encodes CDR1 SGHAT and CDR2 FQNNGV. The CDR3 reads CASSLGGGTDTQYF. Here the CDR3 DNA reads TGTGCCAGCAGCTTAGGGGGGGGCACAGATACGCAGTATTTT.